Reported below is one TCR beta chain. The germline CDR1 and CDR2 sequences are MGHRA and YSYEKL. V was shortened by 3 bases and J by 3 bases, with 3 bases between the two germline ends. The CDR3 has 12 residues. The sample belongs to a study of blood T cell repertoires in COVID-19. About the research overall: Sample material is recorded as cDNA or gDNA derived from T cells, B-cell-depleted T cells, or PBMCs.

Assay: immunoSEQ multiplex PCR; the TCRdb copy retains only in-frame clones and omits some. The data show under 300,000 clones, 86% seen once. The sample comprised peripheral blood. The rearrangement uses TRBV4-1 and TRBJ2-1; D unclear. The TCR originated in a man aged 18 to 35 with active or convalescent COVID-19. CDR3 amino acids: CASSHFYNEQFF. Written as DNA, the CDR3 is TGCGCCAGCAGCCACTTCTACAATGAGCAGTTCTTC.